This T cell receptor (beta chain) emerged from a study of CDR3 diversity in severe acne. TCRdb processed the PCR reads anew with MiXCR; each CDR3 protein has one entry. The sample has about 90,000 distinct CDR3 sequences, around 50% seen once; the top ten hold over 9.5%. The CDR3 is 15 residues long. The germline gives CDR1 SGHVS, CDR2 FQNEAQ. Trimming shortened V by 1 base and J by 2 bases, and 11 bases separated the two germline ends. This clonotype showed up just once. The chain is built from TRBV7-8 and TRBJ2-5; D gene uncertain. Sequencing input: blood. The receptor comes from a male donor in good health, serving as a control. The CDR3 DNA reads as TGTGCCAGCAGCTTAGGACCGTTAGGGCAAGAGACCCAGTACTTC. Its protein is CASSLGPLGQETQYF.